The 20 T cell receptor beta chains below were found in one sample sequenced in a study of blood T cell repertoires in COVID-19. The method was immunoSEQ multiplex PCR; TCRdb's version includes in-frame clones alone and lacks a portion of them. This sample has 450,000 to 500,000 clones, with approximately 85% found just once. The sequencing sample was made of peripheral blood. These receptors all come from a human donor in a cohort sampled during active COVID-19.

The chain has TRBV19 and TRBJ2-4; D may be TRBD1 (6 bases). Trimming shortened V by 2 bases and J by 6 bases, and 23 bases separated the two germline ends. Germline V CDR1 and CDR2: LNHDA, SQIVND (reference sequence). The CDR3 is 18 residues long. The CDR3 sequence is CASSIRVQGKEDRNIQYF. The CDR3 bases are TGTGCCAGTAGTATACGGGTACAGGGAAAAGAGGACCGAAACATTCAGTACTTC.

The genes are TRBV4-1 and TRBJ1-2, with 9 bases matching TRBD1. Germline-derived CDR1 and CDR2 are MGHRA and YSYEKL. CDR3 size: 15 residues. J was trimmed by 8 bases and V by 1 base; bases with no gene match: 8. Here the CDR3 reads CASSQGLDRGGGYTF. The CDR3 coding sequence is TGCGCCAGCAGCCAAGGGCTGGACAGGGGTGGCGGCTACACCTTC.

There are a few counts of this clone. V and J are TRBV6-5 and TRBJ1-3; a weak D match, TRBD1 (5 bases). The V gene lost 6 bases and the J gene lost 0 bases, with 9 bases spanning the gap. CDR3 length: 14 residues. Germline-derived CDR1 and CDR2 are MNHEY and SVGAGI. The CDR3, as DNA: TGTGCCAGCAGGCGCAGGGTCTCTGGAAACACCATATATTTT. Its protein product is CASRRRVSGNTIYF.

This rearrangement joins TRBV27 to TRBJ2-7; TRBD1 is a possible D gene (6 bases). The germline V gene encodes CDR1 MNHEY and CDR2 SMNVEV (reference sequence). The length of the CDR3 is 14 residues. Trimming stripped 1 base from V and 2 bases from J, with 9 bases between. The CDR3 here is CASSLLDRPYEQYF. In nucleotides, the CDR3 is TGTGCCAGCAGTTTATTGGACAGACCCTACGAGCAGTACTTC.

The rearrangement joins TRBV28 to TRBJ2-1; tentatively, D is TRBD1 (6 bases). Germline CDR1 MDHEN, CDR2 SYDVKM. Trimming took off 8 bases at V and 7 bases at J, with 18 bases between the two ends. The CDR3 extends over 14 amino acids. The CDR3 loop reads CASERTGKRNEQFF. The CDR3 DNA reads as TGTGCCAGCGAACGTACAGGGAAGAGAAATGAGCAGTTCTTC.

This clone was counted once. The chain uses TRBV6-2 or TRBV6-3 and TRBJ2-5; D remains unclear. CDR3 length equals 17 residues. Germline assignment: CDR1 MNHEY and CDR2 SVGEGT. Trimming removed 2 bases at V and 2 bases at J, with 18 bases between. Here the CDR3 DNA reads TGTGCCAGCAGTTACGACTTCCAAGGCGTAGATCAAGAGACCCAGTACTTC. This codes for CASSYDFQGVDQETQYF.

V is TRBV4-1 and J is TRBJ2-3; D not resolved. The ends were cut back, 0 bases at V and 2 bases at J, with 6 bases in the middle. The CDR3 runs 14 residues. Per germline, CDR1 MGHRA and CDR2 YSYEKL. DNA of the CDR3: TGCGCCAGCAGCCAAGAGTACTTCACAGATACGCAGTATTTT. Its translation: CASSQEYFTDTQYF.

The chain carries TRBV4-1 and TRBJ2-7; 8 positions agree with TRBD2. The CDR3 is 15 amino acids. Germline assignment: CDR1 MGHRA and CDR2 YSYEKL. The trim removed 4 bases at V and 0 bases at J, leaving 5 bases unmatched. The CDR3 loop is CASSPSGSRSYEQYF. In DNA form, the CDR3 reads TGCGCCAGCAGCCCTAGCGGGTCACGCTCCTACGAGCAGTACTTC.

For the CDR3, the DNA is TGTGCCATCAGTAGCTTCCCGACGACAGGTACCCAGTACTTC. This gives the protein CAISSFPTTGTQYF. The chain uses TRBV10-3 and TRBJ2-5; D possibly corresponds to TRBD1 (6 bases). This CDR3 spans 14 amino acids. Trimming cost V 5 bases and J 8 bases, with 18 bases left between them. Germline CDR1 is ENHRY and CDR2 is SYGVKD.

V gene TRBV29-1 combines with J gene TRBJ1-2, with TRBD1 as a possible D gene (6 bases). Germline V gives CDR1 SQVTM, CDR2 ANQGSEA. The CDR3 runs 11 residues. Trimming removed 6 bases from V and 7 bases from J, with 12 bases in between. CDR3 sequence (DNA): TGCAGCGTCGGACAACAGGGTGGCTACACCTTC. This codes for CSVGQQGGYTF.

In regard to this clone: Other DNA sequences from this sample encode an identical CDR3 as well. V and J are TRBV18 and TRBJ1-4; D is unresolved. The CDR3 totals 14 residues. Looked up from germline, CDR1 is KGHSH and CDR2 is LQKENI. V was trimmed by 6 bases and J by 0 bases, leaving 8 bases between them. The CDR3 here is CASSPTATNEKLFF. The CDR3 DNA reads as TGTGCCAGCTCTCCGACTGCAACTAATGAAAAACTGTTTTTT.

The chain combines TRBV4-1 with TRBJ2-3; a possible D gene is TRBD2 (6 bases). The CDR3 is made up of 16 amino acids. Per the germline V gene, CDR1 is MGHRA and CDR2 is YSYEKL. V was shortened by 6 bases and J by 1 base, with 17 bases between the two germline ends. The CDR3, as DNA: TGCGCCAGCAGTCCCCAACTAGCTTTTCGCACAGATACGCAGTATTTT. Protein: CASSPQLAFRTDTQYF.

This clone was detected only a few times. This chain joins TRBV30 and TRBJ2-1; TRBD2 matches 8 bases. Germline V gives CDR1 GTSNPN, CDR2 SVGIG (reference sequence). This CDR3 has 15 residues. The trim removed 4 bases at V and 6 bases at J, leaving 11 bases unmatched. CDR3 nucleotide sequence: TGTGCCTGGACCGGGGGGGAAATAGGGGGCAATGAGCAGTTCTTC. Protein product: CAWTGGEIGGNEQFF. Based on the CDR3 plus reference TRBV30 and TRBJ2-1, the full variable domain is SQTIHQWPATLVQPVGSPLSLECTVEGTSNPNLYWYRQAAGRGLQLLFYSVGIGQISSEVPQNLSASRPQDRQFILSSKKLLLSDSGFYLCAWTGGEIGGNEQFFGPGTRLTVL.

Written as DNA, the CDR3 is TGTGCCAGCAGTGGGACTAGCGGGAGAAGCACAGATACGCAGTATTTT. Its protein is CASSGTSGRSTDTQYF. The V and J genes are TRBV6-2 or TRBV6-3 and TRBJ2-3; 14 bases are shared with TRBD2. The V gene end was trimmed by 5 bases and the J gene end by 0 bases; junction bases not matched to a gene: 1. The CDR3 loop spans 16 amino acids. Germline assignment: CDR1 MNHEY and CDR2 SVGEGT.

J is TRBJ2-5 and V is TRBV3-1 (or the pseudogene TRBV3-2), with 7 bases matching TRBD1. CDR1 and CDR2 (germline): LGHDT, YNNKEL (reference sequence). This CDR3 is 15 amino acids long. V trimming: 6 bases; J trimming: 5 bases; junction bases outside the gene matches: 12. The CDR3: CASRKRGLGGETQYF. CDR3 DNA: TGTGCCAGCAGAAAAAGGGGGCTAGGTGGGGAGACCCAGTACTTC.

This chain joins TRBV27 and TRBJ2-1; 9 bases match TRBD1. Germline V gene sequence: CDR1 MNHEY, CDR2 SMNVEV (reference sequence). V was pared by 4 bases and J by 7 bases, with 11 bases of the junction left unmatched. The CDR3 is 16 amino acids. The CDR3 sequence is CASSSRPGTGWNEQFF. The CDR3 DNA is TGTGCCAGCAGTTCTAGACCCGGGACAGGGTGGAATGAGCAGTTCTTC.

V is TRBV27 and J is TRBJ2-1; 13 positions match TRBD2. This CDR3 spans 17 amino acids. The V segment lost 3 bases and the J segment 4 bases; nucleotides outside the gene matches: 6. Germline-derived CDR1 and CDR2 are MNHEY and SMNVEV (reference sequence). CDR3 in amino acids: CASSFRGLAGVYNEQFF. The CDR3 DNA is TGTGCCAGCAGTTTCCGCGGACTAGCGGGAGTGTACAATGAGCAGTTCTTC.

The genes are TRBV9 and TRBJ1-5, with no clear D. Germline loops: CDR1 SGDLS, CDR2 YYNGEE. This CDR3 spans 14 amino acids. The V gene lost 0 bases and the J gene lost 7 bases, with 11 bases spanning the gap. The CDR3 reads CASSVDEGRQPQHF. DNA for the CDR3: TGTGCCAGCAGCGTAGATGAGGGTAGGCAGCCCCAGCATTTT.

The chain joins TRBV4-3 to TRBJ2-7, with D possibly being TRBD2 (5 bases). V gave up 0 bases and J gave up 3 bases, with 6 bases separating them. CDR1 is LGHNA, CDR2 YSLEER, per germline. The CDR3 extends over 13 amino acids. The CDR3 nucleotides are TGCGCCAGCAGCCAAGATCGGGACTACGAGCAGTACTTC. Its protein product is CASSQDRDYEQYF.

This clone was observed a handful of times. This chain links TRBV19 with TRBJ2-7, with D possibly TRBD2 on 5 matching bases. Per germline, CDR1 LNHDA and CDR2 SQIVND (reference sequence). The V end was cut by 5 bases, the J end by 0 bases, with 17 bases between. The CDR3 spans 16 residues. The CDR3, as DNA: TGTGCCAGTAGTGGCTATACGGGGTCGGGCTCCTACGAGCAGTACTTC. Amino acid sequence: CASSGYTGSGSYEQYF.